This T cell receptor beta chain was retrieved from a study of cytomegalovirus exposure and HLA in healthy donors. Study-level background: Early release data held around 80 million unique TCRs from HLA-typed donors.

The germline V gene has CDR1 SQVTM and CDR2 ANQGSEA. Between the trimmed V and J ends, which lost 2 bases and 1 base, there was a span of 8 bases. The CDR3 runs 13 residues. The PCR had 60 Vbeta and 13 Jbeta primers. Generated by immunoSEQ multiplex PCR, the TCRdb table keeps only in-frame clones and is missing some. The repertoire holds roughly 55,000 clones, approximately 80% seen once, with 2.5% in the top ten. V gene TRBV29-1 combines with J gene TRBJ1-1; possible D gene TRBD1, 5 bases. Sequenced: PBMCs. This sequence was found in a female donor in good health and CMV-seronegative. CDR3 loop: CSVETGQNTEAFF. CDR3 DNA: TGCAGCGTTGAAACAGGCCAGAACACTGAAGCTTTCTTT.